This T cell receptor (beta chain) comes out of a study of blood T cell repertoires in COVID-19. Study-wide background: Some COVID-19 samples were acute and others convalescent; all came from the United States, Italy and Spain. Sample material is recorded as cDNA or gDNA derived from T cells, B-cell-depleted T cells, or PBMCs.

How the authors handled the data: Using reference gene primer amplification, nucleated cell counts were estimated. Assay: immunoSEQ multiplex PCR; the TCRdb copy retains only in-frame clones and omits some. V and J calls and clone size are copied from that table; D and trimming were computed from the DNA. The repertoire holds 25,000 to 30,000 clones, with almost 90% as singletons. This clone has just a few counts. There are 16 residues in the CDR3. Germline CDR1 is SGHDN and CDR2 is FVKESK. The V and J ends lost 4 bases and 5 bases, in that order; junction bases with no gene match: 12. The source of this sequence is a man between 70 and 80 years old with acute or convalescent COVID-19. The rearrangement joins TRBV14 to TRBJ2-5; 8 bases match TRBD2. Sequencing was performed on peripheral blood. The CDR3 region is CASSPSLAAGRETQYF. The CDR3 DNA sequence: TGTGCCAGCAGCCCCTCACTAGCGGCCGGCAGGGAGACCCAGTACTTC.